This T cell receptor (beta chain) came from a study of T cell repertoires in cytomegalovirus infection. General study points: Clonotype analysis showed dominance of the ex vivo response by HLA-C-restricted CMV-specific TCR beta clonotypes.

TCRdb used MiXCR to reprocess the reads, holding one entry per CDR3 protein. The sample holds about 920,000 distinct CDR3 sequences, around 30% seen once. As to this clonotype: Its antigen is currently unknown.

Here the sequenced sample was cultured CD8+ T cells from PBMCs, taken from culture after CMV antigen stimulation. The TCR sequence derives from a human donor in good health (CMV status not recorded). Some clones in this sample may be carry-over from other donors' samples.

The CDR3 bases are TGTGCCAGCAGCACACGACTAGCGGGGGGTAGGAATGAGCAGTTCTTC. This translates into CASSTRLAGGRNEQFF. The chain employs TRBV14 and TRBJ2-1; TRBD2 matches at 13 bases. The CDR3 covers 16 residues. Germline CDR1 is SGHDN and CDR2 is FVKESK. Trimming took 5 bases from V and 7 from J; bases not matched to a gene: 8.